This is a list of T cell receptor beta chains from one sample in a study of response to subunit inactivated influenza vaccine. Via MiXCR, TCRdb re-called the RT-PCR reads, giving one row per CDR3 protein. The sample shows a few hundred thousand distinct CDR3 sequences, around 15% of them seen only once. The sample was PBMCs from blood, taken less than 13 days after vaccination. Every receptor here comes from a middle-aged man who received an inactivated influenza vaccine. CDR3s include the opening cysteine and the closing phenylalanine or tryptophan. The order of the fields is V gene, J gene, clone size, D gene, CDR3 protein, CDR3 DNA. A D gene is named only where the DNA matches it firmly. Part of the rows lack a size; the others show once, few, many or a class for expanded clones.

TRBV24-1	TRBJ2-2	-	TRBD1	CATSYRDSLTGELFF	TGTGCCACCAGTTACCGGGACAGCCTTACCGGGGAGCTGTTTTTT
TRBV4-3	TRBJ2-6	few	-	CASSQGPGTLSSGANVLTF	TGCGCCAGCAGCCAAGGTCCTGGGACCCTGAGCTCTGGGGCCAACGTCCTGACTTTC
TRBV7-9	TRBJ1-3	-	-	CASSRQISSGNTIYF	TGTGCCAGCAGCCGACAAATTAGTTCTGGAAACACCATATATTTT
TRBV7-6	TRBJ2-5	many	-	CASSLARQQETQYF	TGTGCCAGCAGCTTAGCCAGACAGCAAGAGACCCAGTACTTC
TRBV11-2	TRBJ2-4	few	-	CASSLSGLAKNIQYF	TGTGCCAGCAGCTTAAGCGGTCTAGCCAAAAACATTCAGTACTTC
TRBV6-1	TRBJ2-7	-	TRBD1	CASSEADRHHEQYF	TGTGCCAGCAGTGAAGCGGACAGGCACCACGAGCAGTACTTC
TRBV12-3/TRBV12-4	TRBJ1-2	-	TRBD1	CASSLGQASRRDTF	TGTGCCAGCAGTTTGGGACAGGCCAGCCGTAGGGACACCTTC
TRBV12-3/TRBV12-4	TRBJ1-1	many	-	CASSFALTMNTEAFF	TGTGCCAGCAGTTTTGCGCTGACGATGAACACTGAAGCTTTCTTT
TRBV28	TRBJ2-7	few	-	CASNIGTAPSYEQYF	TGTGCCAGCAACATTGGGACGGCTCCATCCTACGAGCAGTACTTC
TRBV12-3/TRBV12-4	TRBJ2-7	few	-	CASSLRLGTAEQYF	TGTGCCAGCAGCCTGAGGCTGGGTACCGCCGAGCAGTACTTC
TRBV7-2	TRBJ2-3	few	TRBD2	CASSPGLGVRYF	TGTGCCAGCAGCCCGGGACTAGGAGTTAGGTATTTT
TRBV7-2	TRBJ2-2	-	-	CASSLAVRGTGELFF	TGTGCCAGCAGCTTAGCGGTCAGGGGTACCGGGGAGCTGTTTTTT